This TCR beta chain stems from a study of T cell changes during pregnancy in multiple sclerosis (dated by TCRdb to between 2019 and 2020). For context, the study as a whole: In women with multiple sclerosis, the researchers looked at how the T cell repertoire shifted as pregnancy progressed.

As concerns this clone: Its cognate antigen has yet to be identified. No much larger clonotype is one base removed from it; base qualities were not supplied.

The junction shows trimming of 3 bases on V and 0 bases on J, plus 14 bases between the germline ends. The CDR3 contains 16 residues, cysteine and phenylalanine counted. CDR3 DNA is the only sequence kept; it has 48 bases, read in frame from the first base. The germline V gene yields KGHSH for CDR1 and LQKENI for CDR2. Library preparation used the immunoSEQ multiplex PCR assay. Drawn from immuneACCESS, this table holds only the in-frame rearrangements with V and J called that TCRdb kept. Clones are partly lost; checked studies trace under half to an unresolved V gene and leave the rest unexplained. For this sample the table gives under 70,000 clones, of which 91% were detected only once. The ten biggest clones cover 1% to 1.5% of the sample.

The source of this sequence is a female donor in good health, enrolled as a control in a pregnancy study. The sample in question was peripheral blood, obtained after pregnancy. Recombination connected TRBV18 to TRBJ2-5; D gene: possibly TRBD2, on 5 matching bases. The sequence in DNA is TGTGCCAGCTCACCGGGCGTGGCAGCGGACCAAGAGACCCAGTACTTC. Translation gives CASSPGVAADQETQYF.